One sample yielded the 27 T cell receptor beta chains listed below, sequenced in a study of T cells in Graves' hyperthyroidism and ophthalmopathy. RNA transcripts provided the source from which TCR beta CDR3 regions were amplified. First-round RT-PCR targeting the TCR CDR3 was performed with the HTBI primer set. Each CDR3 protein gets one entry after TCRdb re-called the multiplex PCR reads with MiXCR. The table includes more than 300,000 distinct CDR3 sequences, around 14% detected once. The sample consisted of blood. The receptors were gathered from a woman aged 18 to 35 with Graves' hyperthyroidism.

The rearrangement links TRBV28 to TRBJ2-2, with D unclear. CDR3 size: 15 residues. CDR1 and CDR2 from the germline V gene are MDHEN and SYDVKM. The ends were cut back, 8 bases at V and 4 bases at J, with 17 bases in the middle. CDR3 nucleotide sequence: TGTGCCAGCGGGTGGTTGATTGGTGGCACCGGGGAGCTGTTTTTT. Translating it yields CASGWLIGGTGELFF.

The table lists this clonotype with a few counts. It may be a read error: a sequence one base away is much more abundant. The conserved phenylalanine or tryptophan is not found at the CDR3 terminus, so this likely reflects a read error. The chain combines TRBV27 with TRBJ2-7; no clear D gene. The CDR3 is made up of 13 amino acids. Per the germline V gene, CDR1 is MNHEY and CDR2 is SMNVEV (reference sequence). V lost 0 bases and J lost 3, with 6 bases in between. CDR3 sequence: CASSLSNIYEQYL. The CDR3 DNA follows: TGTGCCAGCAGTTTATCTAACATCTACGAGCAGTACCTC.

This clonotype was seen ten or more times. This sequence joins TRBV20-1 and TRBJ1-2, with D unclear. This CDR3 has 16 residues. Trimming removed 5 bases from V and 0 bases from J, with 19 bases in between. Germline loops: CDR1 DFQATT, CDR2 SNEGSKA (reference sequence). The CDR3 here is CSAPSAKEDANYGYTF. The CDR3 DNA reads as TGCAGTGCTCCGAGCGCGAAAGAAGATGCTAACTATGGCTACACCTTC.

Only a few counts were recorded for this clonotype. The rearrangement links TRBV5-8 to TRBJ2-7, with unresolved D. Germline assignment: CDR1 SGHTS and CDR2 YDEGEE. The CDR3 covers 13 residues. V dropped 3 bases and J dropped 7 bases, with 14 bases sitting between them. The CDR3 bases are TGTGCCAGCAGCTCATTCCAGCCCCCGGAGCAGTACTTC. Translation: CASSSFQPPEQYF. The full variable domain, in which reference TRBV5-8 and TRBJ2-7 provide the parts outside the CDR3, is EAGVTQSPTHLIKTRGQQATLRCSPISGHTSVYWYQQALGLGLQFLLWYDEGEERNRGNFPPRFSGRQFPNYSSELNVNALELEDSALYLCASSSFQPPEQYFGPGTRLTVT.

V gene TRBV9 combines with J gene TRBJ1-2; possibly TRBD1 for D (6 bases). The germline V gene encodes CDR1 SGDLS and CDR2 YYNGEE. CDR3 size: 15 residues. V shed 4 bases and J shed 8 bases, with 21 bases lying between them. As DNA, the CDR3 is TGTGCCAGCAGCAGGGCCTCCGCCGGGGGACAAGGCTACACCTTC. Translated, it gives CASSRASAGGQGYTF.

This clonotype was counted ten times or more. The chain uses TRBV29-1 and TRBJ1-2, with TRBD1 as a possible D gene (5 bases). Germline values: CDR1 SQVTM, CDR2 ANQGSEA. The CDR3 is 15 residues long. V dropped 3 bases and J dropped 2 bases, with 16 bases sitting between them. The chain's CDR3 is CSVDVPDRGNYGYTF. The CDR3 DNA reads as TGCAGCGTTGATGTCCCCGACAGAGGGAACTATGGCTACACCTTC.

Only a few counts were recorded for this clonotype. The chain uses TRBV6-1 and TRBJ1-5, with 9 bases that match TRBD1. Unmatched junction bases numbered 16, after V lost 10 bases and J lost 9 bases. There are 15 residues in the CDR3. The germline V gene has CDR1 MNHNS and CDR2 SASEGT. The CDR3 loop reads CANDRDRDLRGPQHF. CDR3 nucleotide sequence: TGTGCCAACGACCGGGACAGGGACCTTCGGGGGCCCCAGCATTTT.

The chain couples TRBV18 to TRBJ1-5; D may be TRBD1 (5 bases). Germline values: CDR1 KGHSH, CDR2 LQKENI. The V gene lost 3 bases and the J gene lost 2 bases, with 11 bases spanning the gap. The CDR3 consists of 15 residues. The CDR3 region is CASSPQGEGNQPQHF. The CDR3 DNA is TGTGCCAGCTCACCGCAGGGAGAGGGCAATCAGCCCCAGCATTTT. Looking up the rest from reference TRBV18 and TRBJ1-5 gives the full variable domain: NAGVMQNPRHLVRRRGQEARLRCSPMKGHSHVYWYRQLPEEGLKFMVYLQKENIIDESGMPKERFSAEFPKEGPSILRIQQVVRGDSAAYFCASSPQGEGNQPQHFGDGTRLSIL.

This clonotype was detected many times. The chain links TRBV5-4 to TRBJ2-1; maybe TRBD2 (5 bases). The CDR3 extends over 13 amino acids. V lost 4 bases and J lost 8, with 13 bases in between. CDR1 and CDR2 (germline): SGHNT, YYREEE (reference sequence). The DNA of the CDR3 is TGTGCCAGCAGCCCCTTCCTAGCAGATGAGCAGTTCTTC. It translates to CASSPFLADEQFF.

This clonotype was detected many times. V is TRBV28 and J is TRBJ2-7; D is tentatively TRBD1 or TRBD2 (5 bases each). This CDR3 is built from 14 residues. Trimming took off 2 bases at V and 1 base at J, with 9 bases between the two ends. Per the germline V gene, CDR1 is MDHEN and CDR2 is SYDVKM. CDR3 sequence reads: CASSLRGASYEQYF. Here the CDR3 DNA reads TGTGCCAGCAGTTTACGAGGGGCGTCCTACGAGCAGTACTTC.

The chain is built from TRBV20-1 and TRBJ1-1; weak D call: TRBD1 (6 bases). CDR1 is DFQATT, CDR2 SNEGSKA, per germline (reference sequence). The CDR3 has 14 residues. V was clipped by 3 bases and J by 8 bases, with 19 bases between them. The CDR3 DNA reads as TGCAGTGCTAGGGGGGGGGGCAGTATATGGGAAGCTTTCTTT. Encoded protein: CSARGGGSIWEAFF.

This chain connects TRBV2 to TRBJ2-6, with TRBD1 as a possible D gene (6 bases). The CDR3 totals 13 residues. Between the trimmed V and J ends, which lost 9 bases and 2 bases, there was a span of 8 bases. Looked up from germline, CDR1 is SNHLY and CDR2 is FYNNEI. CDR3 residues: CARRTAGANVLTF. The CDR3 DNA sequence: TGTGCCAGGAGGACAGCTGGGGCCAACGTCCTGACTTTC.

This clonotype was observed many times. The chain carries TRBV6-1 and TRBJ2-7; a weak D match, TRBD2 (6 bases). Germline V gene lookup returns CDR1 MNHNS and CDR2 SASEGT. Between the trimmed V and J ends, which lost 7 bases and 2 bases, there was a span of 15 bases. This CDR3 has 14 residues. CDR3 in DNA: TGTGCCAGCAACCAGGGACTGCCTACCTACGAGCAGTACTTC. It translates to CASNQGLPTYEQYF.

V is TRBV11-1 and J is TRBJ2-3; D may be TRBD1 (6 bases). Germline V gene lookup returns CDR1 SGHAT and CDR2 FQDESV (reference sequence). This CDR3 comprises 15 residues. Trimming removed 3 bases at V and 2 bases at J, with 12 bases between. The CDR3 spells CASSFPRGITDTQYF. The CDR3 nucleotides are TGTGCCAGCAGCTTCCCCAGGGGAATCACAGATACGCAGTATTTT.

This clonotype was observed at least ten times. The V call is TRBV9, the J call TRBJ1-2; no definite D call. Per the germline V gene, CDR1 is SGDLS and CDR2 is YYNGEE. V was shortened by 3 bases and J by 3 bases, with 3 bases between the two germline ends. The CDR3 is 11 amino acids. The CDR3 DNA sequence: TGTGCCAGCAGCGATTACTATGGCTACACCTTC. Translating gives CASSDYYGYTF.

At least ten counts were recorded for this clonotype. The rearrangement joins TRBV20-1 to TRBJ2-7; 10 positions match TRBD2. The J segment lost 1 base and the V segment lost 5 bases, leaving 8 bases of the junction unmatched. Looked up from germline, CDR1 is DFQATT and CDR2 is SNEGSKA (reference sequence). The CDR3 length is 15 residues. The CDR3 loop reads CSAYTSGTGSYEQYF. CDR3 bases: TGCAGTGCTTATACTAGCGGGACCGGGTCCTACGAGCAGTACTTC.

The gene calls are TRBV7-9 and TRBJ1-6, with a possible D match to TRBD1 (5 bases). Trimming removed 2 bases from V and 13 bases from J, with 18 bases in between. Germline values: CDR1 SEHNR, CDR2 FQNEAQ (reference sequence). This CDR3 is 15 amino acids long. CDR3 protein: CASSLSGGYGEPLHF. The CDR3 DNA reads TGTGCCAGCAGCTTAAGTGGGGGGTATGGTGAGCCCCTCCACTTT.

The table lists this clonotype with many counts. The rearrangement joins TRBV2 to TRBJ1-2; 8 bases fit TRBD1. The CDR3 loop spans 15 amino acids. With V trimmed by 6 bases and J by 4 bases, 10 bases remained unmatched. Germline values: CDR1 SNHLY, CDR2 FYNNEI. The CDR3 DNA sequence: TGTGCCAGCAGCGCCGGACAGGGAAGAACCTATGGCTACACCTTC. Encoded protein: CASSAGQGRTYGYTF.

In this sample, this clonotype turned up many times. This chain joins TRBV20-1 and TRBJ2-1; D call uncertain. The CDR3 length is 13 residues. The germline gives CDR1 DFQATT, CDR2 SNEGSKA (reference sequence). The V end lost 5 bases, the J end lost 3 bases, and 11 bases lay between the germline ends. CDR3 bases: TGCAGTGCTGCAGACTTCCGCTACAATGAGCAGTTCTTC. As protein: CSAADFRYNEQFF.

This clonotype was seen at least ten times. The CDR3 sequence: CATSVPGQGNNEQFF. The DNA for the CDR3 is TGTGCCACCAGTGTTCCGGGACAGGGGAACAATGAGCAGTTCTTC. The rearrangement joins TRBV24-1 to TRBJ2-1; 10 bases align to TRBD1. V dropped 5 bases and J dropped 5; count of bases not matched to a gene: 5. CDR1 is KGHDR, CDR2 SFDVKD, per germline. The CDR3 has 15 amino acids.

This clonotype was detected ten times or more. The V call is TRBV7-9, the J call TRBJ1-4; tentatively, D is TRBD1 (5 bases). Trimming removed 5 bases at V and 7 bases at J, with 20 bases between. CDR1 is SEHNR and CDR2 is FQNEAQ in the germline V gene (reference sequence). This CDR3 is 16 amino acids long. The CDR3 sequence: CASSRTGASSGEKLFF. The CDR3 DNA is TGTGCCAGCAGCCGGACCGGGGCCTCCTCCGGTGAAAAACTGTTTTTT.

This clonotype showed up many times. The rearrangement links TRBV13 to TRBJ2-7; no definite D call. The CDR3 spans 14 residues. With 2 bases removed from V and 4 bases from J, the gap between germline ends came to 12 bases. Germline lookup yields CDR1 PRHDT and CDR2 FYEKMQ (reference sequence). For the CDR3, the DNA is TGTGCCAGCAGCTTACGCGACATCTGGTACGAGCAGTACTTC. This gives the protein CASSLRDIWYEQYF.

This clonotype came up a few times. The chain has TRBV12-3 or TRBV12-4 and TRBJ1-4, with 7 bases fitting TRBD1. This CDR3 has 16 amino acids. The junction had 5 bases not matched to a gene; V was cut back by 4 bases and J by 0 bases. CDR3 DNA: TGTGCCAGCAGTTACCTTCAGGGGGCAACTAATGAAAAACTGTTTTTT. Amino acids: CASSYLQGATNEKLFF.

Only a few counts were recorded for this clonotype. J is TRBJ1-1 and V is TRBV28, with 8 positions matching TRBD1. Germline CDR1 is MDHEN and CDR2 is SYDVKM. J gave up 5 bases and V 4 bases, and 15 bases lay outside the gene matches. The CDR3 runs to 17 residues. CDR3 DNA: TGTGCCAGCAGTTATGGGGCTGGTAGGACAGGGAGGACTGAAGCTTTCTTT. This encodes CASSYGAGRTGRTEAFF.

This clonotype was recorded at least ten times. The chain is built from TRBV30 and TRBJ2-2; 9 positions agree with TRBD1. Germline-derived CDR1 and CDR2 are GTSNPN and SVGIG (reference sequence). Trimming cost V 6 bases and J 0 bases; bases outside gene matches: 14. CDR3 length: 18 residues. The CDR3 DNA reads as TGTGCCTGCCCCAACCGGGACAGGGCCCTCGCGAACACCGGGGAGCTGTTTTTT. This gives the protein CACPNRDRALANTGELFF.

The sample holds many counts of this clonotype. CDR3 loop: CASSVQAGGDNEQFF. CDR3 in DNA: TGTGCCAGCAGCGTGCAAGCGGGAGGGGACAATGAGCAGTTCTTC. The J gene is TRBJ2-1, the V gene TRBV7-2; TRBD2 matches at 10 bases. The V and J ends lost 5 bases and 5 bases, in that order; junction bases with no gene match: 6. The germline gives CDR1 SGHTA, CDR2 FQGNSA. The CDR3 is made up of 15 amino acids.

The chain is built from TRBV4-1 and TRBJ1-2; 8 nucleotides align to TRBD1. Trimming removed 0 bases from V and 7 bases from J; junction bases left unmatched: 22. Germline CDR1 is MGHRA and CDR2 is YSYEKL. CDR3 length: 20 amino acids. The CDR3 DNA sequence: TGCGCCAGCAGCCAAGATAGGCGGTGGGCAGGGGGCGGAGAAGGTTTTGGCTACACCTTC. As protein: CASSQDRRWAGGGEGFGYTF.